This entry describes one TCR beta chain. Its antigen remains unknown. Breast cancer patients provided tissue from their axillary draining lymph nodes. The V end lost 7 bases, the J end lost 0 bases, and 12 bases lay between the germline ends. The germline V gene encodes CDR1 DFQATT and CDR2 SNEGSKA (reference sequence). There are 13 residues in the CDR3. Each CDR3 protein is one row after TCRdb ran MiXCR on the multiplex PCR reads. Here the sample spans under 150,000 distinct CDR3 sequences, around 24% being singletons. This record belongs to a study of breast tumors, draining lymph nodes, adjacent tissues. Study conclusions and caveats: Data fit most tumor T cells coming from lymph node, expanding in tumor. Data only fit, rather than demonstrated, lymph node origin of most tumor T cells. Tumor repertoires ranked between lymph nodes and nontumor tissue in diversity, with V and J gene preferences.

The clonotype comes from a female donor with breast cancer. Some clones in this sample may be carry-over from other donors' samples. The J gene is TRBJ2-5, the V gene TRBV20-1; tentatively, D is TRBD1 (5 bases). The sequenced sample was axillary lymph node tissue. CDR3 in amino acids: CSVRGRYQETQYF. For the CDR3, the DNA is TGCAGTGTTAGGGGCAGGTACCAAGAGACCCAGTACTTC.